The 8 T cell receptor beta chains below all came from one sample that was sequenced in a study of technical replicates of blood from four donors. Clones were sequenced by immunoSEQ multiplex PCR, and TCRdb holds only the in-frame ones, with some missing. This sample carries about 70,000 clones, approximately 95% of them seen once, and the ten largest clones take approximately 0.25%. The sample consisted of T cells isolated from PBMCs. All receptors derive from a human donor in good health.

The rearrangement joins TRBV11-2 to TRBJ2-7; 7 nucleotides match TRBD1. This CDR3 spans 11 amino acids. Trimming at V came to 3 bases and at J to 13 bases, leaving 6 bases not matched to a gene. Germline V gene data show CDR1 as SGHAT and CDR2 as FQNNGV. The CDR3 DNA sequence: TGTGCCAGCAGCTTGGGGACAGTGTATTACTTC. Its protein is CASSLGTVYYF. Full variable domain (missing parts from reference TRBV11-2 and TRBJ2-7): EAGVAQSPRYKIIEKRQSVAFWCNPISGHATLYWYQQILGQGPKLLIQFQNNGVVDDSQLPKDRFSAERLKGVDSTLKIQPAKLEDSAVYLCASSLGTVYYFGPGTRLTVT.

The V gene is TRBV2, the J gene TRBJ2-1, with D perhaps matching TRBD1 (6 bases). V was shortened by 7 bases and J by 1 base, with 11 bases between the two germline ends. Germline V CDR1 and CDR2: SNHLY, FYNNEI. The CDR3 totals 14 residues. The CDR3 spells CASTQGKSYNEQFF. The CDR3 DNA reads as TGTGCCAGCACACAGGGAAAGTCCTACAATGAGCAGTTCTTC.

This clone was seen only once. This sequence joins TRBV28 and TRBJ2-1; 12 nucleotides match TRBD2. Germline V gives CDR1 MDHEN, CDR2 SYDVKM. This CDR3 region has 15 residues. With 5 bases clipped from V and 4 bases from J, the junction kept 3 bases outside the gene matches. The CDR3 is CASSRLAGGYNEQFF. CDR3 coding DNA: TGTGCCAGCAGTCGTCTAGCGGGAGGGTACAATGAGCAGTTCTTC.

The chain recombines TRBV5-1 with TRBJ1-2; D is undetermined. The CDR3 spans 13 residues. Germline CDR1 reads SGHRS; CDR2 reads YFSETQ. Trimming removed 2 bases from V and 2 bases from J, with 7 bases in between. CDR3 amino acids: CASSFRVNYGYTF. The DNA of the CDR3 is TGCGCCAGCAGCTTCCGGGTGAACTATGGCTACACCTTC.

V is TRBV7-8 and J is TRBJ2-3; a weak D match, TRBD1 (6 bases). CDR3 length: 18 amino acids. V shed 4 bases and J shed 2 bases, with 22 bases lying between them. CDR1 is SGHVS and CDR2 is FQNEAQ in the germline V gene. CDR3 region: CASSSLGAPGRSTDTQYF. In nucleotides, the CDR3 is TGTGCCAGCAGCTCCCTGGGGGCGCCAGGGCGGTCCACAGATACGCAGTATTTT.

V usage is TRBV7-9 and J usage is TRBJ1-2; D is unclear. The CDR3 contains 16 residues. Per germline, CDR1 SEHNR and CDR2 FQNEAQ (reference sequence). V gave up 1 base and J gave up 1 base, with 13 bases separating them. CDR3: CASSLETSIFNYGYTF. For the CDR3, the DNA is TGTGCCAGCAGCTTAGAGACTTCTATATTTAACTATGGCTACACCTTC.

The V gene is TRBV18, the J gene TRBJ2-1; 8 bases align to TRBD2. Germline V gene sequence: CDR1 KGHSH, CDR2 LQKENI. With V trimmed by 10 bases and J by 6 bases, 11 bases remained unmatched. The CDR3 contains 14 residues. DNA for the CDR3: TGTGCCATCCGTCGGGCAGCGGGAGTCAATGAGCAGTTCTTC. Encoded protein: CAIRRAAGVNEQFF.

The chain carries TRBV29-1 and TRBJ2-3, with 7 bases matching TRBD2. This CDR3 has 14 amino acids. The junction had 11 bases not matched to a gene; V was cut back by 7 bases and J by 4 bases. Germline CDR1 and CDR2: SQVTM and ANQGSEA. DNA of the CDR3: TGCAGCGGGGGGGGGACCCAGCAACCAGATACGCAGTATTTT. Its translation: CSGGGTQQPDTQYF.